This T cell receptor (beta chain) was obtained from a study of cytomegalovirus exposure and HLA in healthy donors. Notes on the study in general: The classifier was said to identify cytomegalovirus status with high specificity and sensitivity. Cytomegalovirus association was assigned to some 160 TCR beta chains. Data from an earlier analysis indicated that most TCR beta V segments were productive either about 90% or about 30% of the time. Most TCR sequences showed up rarely, but some public TCRs showed up in many donors.

The study ran its PCR with 60 Vbeta and 13 Jbeta primers. Measured with immunoSEQ multiplex PCR; TCRdb has only the in-frame clones, and not every one. The sample table sets out just under 90,000 clones. Notes on this clone: Its specificity is not known.

The sequenced sample consisted of PBMCs. The receptor's source is a girl aged 10 to 17 in good health and CMV-seropositive.

This CDR3 is CASNFIQGGGGYTF. Written as DNA, the CDR3 is TGTGCCAGCAATTTTATCCAAGGGGGCGGTGGCTACACCTTC. The V and J genes are TRBV28 and TRBJ1-2, with TRBD1 matching over 7 bases. The CDR3 has 14 amino acids. Germline V gene lookup returns CDR1 MDHEN and CDR2 SYDVKM. V shed 7 bases and J 7 bases; nucleotides not matched to a gene: 12.